These T cell receptor beta chains were read from a single sample in a study of T-cell memory formation after mild COVID-19. TCRdb reanalysed the 5' RACE reads using MiXCR and keeps one entry per CDR3 protein. The table records 560,000 or so distinct CDR3 sequences, 17% of them present only once. The specimen sequenced was PBMCs or a T cell subset sorted from them (not recorded which). These receptors were collected from an adult woman who had mild COVID-19 (a few samples of this study predate the infection). Cell type and time point are not known. CDR3s include the opening cysteine and the closing phenylalanine or tryptophan. D genes are given only for firm matches. Clone size, where shown, is once, few, many, or a class for clones that have expanded.

j_gene	d_gene	v_gene	abundance	CDR3aa	CDR3nt
TRBJ1-1	NA	TRBV28	NA	CASSSTAYTEAFF	TGTGCCAGCAGTTCTACTGCCTACACTGAAGCTTTCTTT
TRBJ1-4	NA	TRBV2	few	CASMASEKLFF	TGTGCCAGCATGGCGAGTGAAAAACTGTTTTTT
TRBJ2-7	NA	TRBV15	many	CATSRGAASYEQYF	TGTGCCACCAGCAGAGGGGCGGCTTCCTACGAGCAGTACTTC
TRBJ2-7	NA	TRBV25-1	NA	CASSDPGDTSEQYF	TGTGCCAGCAGTGATCCAGGGGACACCTCCGAGCAGTACTTC
TRBJ2-3	NA	TRBV5-1	few	CASSLEAYRVQDTQYF	TGCGCCAGCAGCTTGGAGGCGTATAGGGTACAAGATACGCAGTATTTT
TRBJ1-1	NA	TRBV20-1	few	CSASKGYGPGETEAFF	TGCAGTGCTAGTAAGGGGTATGGACCGGGTGAAACTGAAGCTTTCTTT
TRBJ2-1	TRBD2	TRBV11-2	few	CASSRLAGDGHEQFF	TGTGCCAGCAGCCGACTAGCGGGAGATGGCCATGAGCAGTTCTTC
TRBJ2-2	NA	TRBV5-1	NA	CASTARGELFF	TGCGCCAGCACGGCCAGAGGGGAGCTGTTTTTT
TRBJ1-1	TRBD1	TRBV2	NA	CASSPGTGHEGAFF	TGTGCCAGCAGCCCAGGGACAGGCCATGAGGGGGCTTTCTTT
TRBJ2-1	NA	TRBV12-3/TRBV12-4	few	CATRPQGRLGVEQFF	TGTGCCACCCGGCCCCAGGGGCGCTTAGGGGTTGAGCAGTTCTTC
TRBJ1-1	NA	TRBV20-1	NA	CRTTSSANTEAFF	TGCAGAACAACCAGTAGCGCGAACACTGAAGCTTTCTTT
TRBJ2-2	TRBD2	TRBV19	NA	CASRGSAGANTGELFF	TGTGCCAGTAGGGGGTCAGCGGGGGCGAACACCGGGGAGCTGTTTTTT
TRBJ2-6	NA	TRBV9	many	CASSVRGTVSGANVLTF	TGTGCCAGCAGCGTGAGGGGAACGGTCTCTGGGGCCAACGTCCTGACTTTC
TRBJ2-2	NA	TRBV9	NA	CASSPAVGTGELFF	TGTGCCAGCAGTCCAGCGGTCGGCACCGGGGAGCTGTTTTTT
TRBJ2-1	TRBD2	TRBV29-1	few	CSVGKGGASGVKAYNEQFF	TGCAGCGTCGGCAAAGGGGGGGCTAGCGGGGTCAAAGCCTACAATGAGCAGTTCTTC
TRBJ2-1	TRBD2	TRBV5-1	NA	CASRHGTSGGPTYNEQFF	TGCGCCAGCAGACACGGGACTAGCGGGGGGCCGACGTACAATGAGCAGTTCTTC
TRBJ1-5	NA	TRBV6-5	many	CASRGGSNQPQHF	TGTGCCAGCAGGGGGGGGAGCAATCAGCCCCAGCATTTT
TRBJ1-2	NA	TRBV29-1	few	CSVGGTPNYGYTF	TGCAGCGTTGGGGGGACACCGAACTATGGCTACACCTTC
TRBJ1-5	NA	TRBV18	few	CASSRGDWDNQPQHF	TGTGCCAGCTCACGAGGGGATTGGGACAATCAGCCCCAGCATTTT
TRBJ2-3	NA	TRBV12-3/TRBV12-4	few	CASSPRAHGTDTQYF	TGTGCCAGCAGCCCTCGGGCCCATGGCACAGATACGCAGTATTTT
TRBJ2-1	NA	TRBV24-1	few	CATSDRGLDNEQFF	TGTGCCACCAGTGACCGCGGACTGGACAATGAGCAGTTCTTC
TRBJ2-3	NA	TRBV10-3	NA	CAISDQTADTQYF	TGTGCCATCAGTGACCAGACAGCAGATACGCAGTATTTT
TRBJ2-7	NA	TRBV4-1	NA	CASSQRQGGSYEQYF	TGCGCCAGCAGCCAGAGGCAGGGGGGTTCCTACGAGCAGTACTTC
TRBJ2-1	NA	TRBV7-2	few	CASSLVGRYNEQFF	TGTGCCAGCAGCTTAGTGGGCAGATACAATGAGCAGTTCTTC
TRBJ1-1	NA	TRBV5-1	few	CASSSLLNTEAFF	TGCGCCAGCAGCTCCCTGTTGAACACTGAAGCTTTCTTT
TRBJ2-7	NA	TRBV7-6	few	CASSPSQGVFYEQYF	TGTGCCAGCAGCCCCTCGCAGGGTGTATTCTACGAGCAGTACTTC
TRBJ2-7	NA	TRBV6-5	NA	CASRGRGASYEQYF	TGTGCCAGCAGAGGACGGGGGGCCTCCTACGAGCAGTACTTC
TRBJ1-3	NA	TRBV20-1	NA	CSARPTAEWVVDTIYF	TGCAGTGCTAGACCGACCGCAGAGTGGGTAGTGGACACCATATATTTT
TRBJ2-7	NA	TRBV5-1	NA	CASSPLTGLNYEQYF	TGCGCCAGCAGCCCCCTTACAGGGCTAAACTACGAGCAGTACTTC
TRBJ2-7	NA	TRBV7-3	NA	CASSPTIQGEQYF	TGTGCCAGCAGCCCCACGATCCAGGGAGAGCAGTACTTC
TRBJ2-3	TRBD2	TRBV20-1	many	CSASGTSGPDTQYF	TGCAGTGCTAGTGGCACTAGCGGGCCAGATACGCAGTATTTT
TRBJ1-5	NA	TRBV12-3/TRBV12-4	few	CASSFGDGGNQPQHF	TGTGCCAGCAGTTTTGGAGACGGGGGCAATCAGCCCCAGCATTTT
TRBJ1-1	NA	TRBV18	NA	CASSPLSTGSNTEAFF	TGTGCCAGCTCACCACTCTCCACCGGCTCGAACACTGAAGCTTTCTTT
TRBJ2-2	NA	TRBV7-6	few	CASRGDVGTGELFF	TGTGCCAGCAGGGGGGATGTTGGGACCGGGGAGCTGTTTTTT
TRBJ2-5	TRBD1	TRBV12-3/TRBV12-4	NA	CASSFRRGRRTQYF	TGTGCCAGCAGTTTTCGCAGGGGGCGAAGGACCCAGTACTTC
TRBJ2-1	TRBD2	TRBV11-1	NA	CASSLIGAGGPYNEQFF	TGTGCCAGCAGTTTGATAGGGGCGGGGGGCCCATACAATGAGCAGTTCTTC
TRBJ2-1	NA	TRBV20-1	NA	CSARARIGGDVDEQFF	TGCAGTGCTAGAGCTAGAATAGGGGGGGACGTGGATGAGCAGTTCTTC
TRBJ2-5	TRBD2	TRBV25-1	few	CASSTLGGDEETQYF	TGTGCCAGCTCTACCCTGGGGGGGGACGAAGAGACCCAGTACTTC
TRBJ2-7	NA	TRBV20-1	NA	CSAIPLGGYEQYF	TGCAGTGCTATACCACTAGGGGGGTACGAGCAGTACTTC
TRBJ2-5	TRBD2	TRBV12-3/TRBV12-4	NA	CASSVGTRETQYF	TGTGCCAGCAGTGTCGGGACTAGGGAGACCCAGTACTTC
TRBJ2-1	TRBD1	TRBV2	NA	CASRAGGYNEQFF	TGTGCCAGCAGAGCAGGGGGTTACAATGAGCAGTTCTTC
TRBJ1-4	NA	TRBV24-1	NA	CATSDPRATNEKLFF	TGTGCCACCAGTGATCCCCGTGCAACTAATGAAAAACTGTTTTTT
TRBJ2-3	NA	TRBV7-2	few	CASSLIWSGGLDTQYF	TGTGCCAGCAGCTTAATTTGGTCAGGGGGACTAGATACGCAGTATTTT
TRBJ2-7	NA	TRBV27	NA	CASSFTRDAYEQYF	TGTGCCAGCAGTTTCACTAGGGACGCGTACGAGCAGTACTTC
TRBJ2-3	NA	TRBV29-1	NA	CSAVRGAQFDTQYF	TGCAGCGCCGTCCGGGGGGCTCAATTCGATACGCAGTATTTT
TRBJ2-3	NA	TRBV5-1	NA	CASSPQSWGTDTDTQYF	TGCGCCAGCAGCCCACAGTCGTGGGGGACTGACACAGATACGCAGTATTTT
TRBJ2-3	TRBD2	TRBV20-1	NA	CSASGGEPTDTQYF	TGCAGTGCTAGTGGGGGGGAGCCCACAGATACGCAGTATTTT
TRBJ2-5	TRBD2	TRBV5-1	many	CASSPGTSVETQYF	TGCGCCAGCAGCCCAGGGACTAGCGTAGAGACCCAGTACTTC